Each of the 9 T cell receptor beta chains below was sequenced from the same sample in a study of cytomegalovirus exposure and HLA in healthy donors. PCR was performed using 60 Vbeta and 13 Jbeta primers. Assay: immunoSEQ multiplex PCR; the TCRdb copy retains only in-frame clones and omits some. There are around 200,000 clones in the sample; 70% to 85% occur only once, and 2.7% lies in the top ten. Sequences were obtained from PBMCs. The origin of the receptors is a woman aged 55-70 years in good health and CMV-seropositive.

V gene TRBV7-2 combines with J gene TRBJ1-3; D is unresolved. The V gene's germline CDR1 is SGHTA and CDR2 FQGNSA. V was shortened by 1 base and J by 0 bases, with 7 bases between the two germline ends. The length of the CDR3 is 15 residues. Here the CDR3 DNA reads TGTGCCAGCAGCTTAGTCAGTACCTCTGGAAACACCATATATTTT. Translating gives CASSLVSTSGNTIYF.

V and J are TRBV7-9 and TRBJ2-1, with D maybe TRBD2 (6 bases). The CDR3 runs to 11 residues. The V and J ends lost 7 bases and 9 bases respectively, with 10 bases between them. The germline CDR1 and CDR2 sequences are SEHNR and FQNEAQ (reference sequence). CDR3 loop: CASTPEGEQFF. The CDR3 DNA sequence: TGTGCCAGCACCCCGGAGGGTGAGCAGTTCTTC.

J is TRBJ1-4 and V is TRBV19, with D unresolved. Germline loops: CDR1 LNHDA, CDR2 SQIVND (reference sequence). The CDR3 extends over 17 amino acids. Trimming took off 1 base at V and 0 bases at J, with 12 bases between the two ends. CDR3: CASSIVGRTTTNEKLFF. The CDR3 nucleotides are TGTGCCAGTAGTATAGTAGGACGGACTACAACTAATGAAAAACTGTTTTTT.

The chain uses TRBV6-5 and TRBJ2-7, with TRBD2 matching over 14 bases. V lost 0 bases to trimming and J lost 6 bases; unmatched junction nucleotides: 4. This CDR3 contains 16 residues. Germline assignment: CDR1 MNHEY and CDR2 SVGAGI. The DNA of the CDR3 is TGTGCCAGCAGTTACTCGACTAGCGGGGGGGCCGCCGAGCAGTACTTC. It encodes CASSYSTSGGAAEQYF.

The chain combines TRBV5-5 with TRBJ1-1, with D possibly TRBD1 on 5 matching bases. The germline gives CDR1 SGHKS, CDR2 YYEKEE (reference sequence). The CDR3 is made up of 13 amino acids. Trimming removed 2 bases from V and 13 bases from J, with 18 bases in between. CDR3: CASSFSGGGMVFF. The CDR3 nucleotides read TGTGCCAGCAGCTTTAGCGGCGGGGGGATGGTTTTCTTT.

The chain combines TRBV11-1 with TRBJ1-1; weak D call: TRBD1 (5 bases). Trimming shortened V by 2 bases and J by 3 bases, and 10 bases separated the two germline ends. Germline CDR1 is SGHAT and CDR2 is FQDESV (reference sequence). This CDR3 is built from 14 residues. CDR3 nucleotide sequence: TGTGCCAGCAGCTTATTAGGGGTAGACACTGAAGCTTTCTTT. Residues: CASSLLGVDTEAFF. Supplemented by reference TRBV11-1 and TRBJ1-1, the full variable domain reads EAEVAQSPRYKITEKSQAVAFWCDPISGHATLYWYRQILGQGPELLVQFQDESVVDDSQLPKDRFSAERLKGVDSTLKIQPAELGDSAMYLCASSLLGVDTEAFFGQGTRLTVV.

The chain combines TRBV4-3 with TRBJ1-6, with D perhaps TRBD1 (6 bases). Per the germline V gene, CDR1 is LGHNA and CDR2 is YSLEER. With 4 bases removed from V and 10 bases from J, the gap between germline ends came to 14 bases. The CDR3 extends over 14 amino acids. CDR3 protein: CASSPDRGGSPLHF. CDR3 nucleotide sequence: TGCGCCAGCAGCCCGGACAGAGGTGGGTCACCCCTCCACTTT.

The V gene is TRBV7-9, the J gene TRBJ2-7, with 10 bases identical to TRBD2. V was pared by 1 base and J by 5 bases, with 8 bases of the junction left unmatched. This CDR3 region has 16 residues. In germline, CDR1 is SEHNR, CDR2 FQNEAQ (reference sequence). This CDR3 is CASSLGAGGPLNEQYF. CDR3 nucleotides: TGTGCCAGCAGCTTAGGAGCGGGGGGGCCGCTGAACGAGCAGTACTTC.

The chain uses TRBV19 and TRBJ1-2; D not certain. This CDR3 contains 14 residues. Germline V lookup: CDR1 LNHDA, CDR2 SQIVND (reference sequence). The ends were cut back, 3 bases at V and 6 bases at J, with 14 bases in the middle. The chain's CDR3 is CASSMRSGYDGYTF. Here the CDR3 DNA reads TGTGCCAGTAGTATGAGGTCCGGTTATGATGGCTACACCTTC.